The 27 T cell receptor beta chains presented below share a single source sample, sequenced in a study of T cells after yellow fever vaccination. TCRdb independently ran MiXCR on the 5' RACE reads; one entry per CDR3 protein. There are 250,000 to 350,000 distinct CDR3 sequences in the sample; around 10% occur only once, and around 3.4% lies in the top ten. Material: CD4+ T cells sorted from PBMCs, obtained 5 days after the yellow fever booster vaccination. The receptors were gathered from a man aged 18 to 30 who received the YFV17D yellow fever vaccine.

The genes are TRBV5-1 and TRBJ2-5, with D perhaps given as TRBD1 or TRBD2 (5 bases each). The germline V gene has CDR1 SGHRS and CDR2 YFSETQ. This CDR3 spans 16 amino acids. With 4 bases removed from V and 0 bases from J, the gap between germline ends came to 16 bases. The CDR3 DNA reads as TGCGCCAGCAGCCCCCTTGGGGGAGAGTACCAAGAGACCCAGTACTTC. Its protein is CASSPLGGEYQETQYF.

The V call is TRBV19, the J call TRBJ1-2, with TRBD1 as a possible D gene (5 bases). Per germline, CDR1 LNHDA and CDR2 SQIVND (reference sequence). Trimming stripped 7 bases from V and 0 bases from J, with 18 bases between. The CDR3 has 16 amino acids. As DNA, the CDR3 is TGTGCCAGTAATCCTACCCCGCAGGGCTCTAACTATGGCTACACCTTC. This gives the protein CASNPTPQGSNYGYTF. Together with reference TRBV19 and TRBJ1-2, the CDR3 gives the full variable domain: DGGITQSPKYLFRKEGQNVTLSCEQNLNHDAMYWYRQDPGQGLRLIYYSQIVNDFQKGDIAEGYSVSREKKESFPLTVTSAQKNPTAFYLCASNPTPQGSNYGYTFGSGTRLTVV.

The chain links TRBV20-1 to TRBJ1-5; possibly TRBD1 for D (6 bases). Germline loops: CDR1 DFQATT, CDR2 SNEGSKA (reference sequence). CDR3 length: 12 amino acids. The CDR3 region is CSTGHYNQPQHF. Here the CDR3 DNA reads TGCAGCACAGGGCACTACAATCAGCCCCAGCATTTT.

In this sample, this clonotype turned up a few times. The chain recombines TRBV7-2 with TRBJ1-5, with a tentative D call TRBD1 (5 bases). The CDR3 runs 13 residues. The germline gives CDR1 SGHTA, CDR2 FQGNSA. V was shortened by 1 base and J by 7 bases, with 8 bases between the two germline ends. The CDR3 DNA sequence: TGTGCCAGCAGCTTAGAGGGGTCCCAGCCCCAGCATTTT. It translates to CASSLEGSQPQHF. Based on the CDR3 plus reference TRBV7-2 and TRBJ1-5, the full variable domain is GAGVSQSPSNKVTEKGKDVELRCDPISGHTALYWYRQSLGQGLEFLIYFQGNSAPDKSGLPSDRFSAERTGGSVSTLTIQRTQQEDSAVYLCASSLEGSQPQHFGDGTRLSIL.

This chain uses TRBV28 with TRBJ1-1; weak D call: TRBD1 (5 bases). The V gene's germline CDR1 is MDHEN and CDR2 SYDVKM. The V end was cut by 2 bases, the J end by 5 bases, with 12 bases between. The CDR3 has 14 amino acids. Here the CDR3 reads CASSLGGGETEAFF. Written as DNA, the CDR3 is TGTGCCAGCAGTTTAGGGGGGGGAGAAACTGAAGCTTTCTTT.

The chain carries TRBV5-6 and TRBJ1-5, with D uncertain. CDR3 length equals 16 residues. The V end lost 0 bases, the J end lost 3 bases, and 13 bases lay between the germline ends. Per germline, CDR1 SGHDT and CDR2 YYEEEE. The CDR3 loop reads CASSLAAGTPNQPQHF. The CDR3 DNA is TGTGCCAGCAGCTTGGCCGCGGGAACACCCAATCAGCCCCAGCATTTT.

The sample holds a few counts of this clonotype. The chain carries TRBV9 and TRBJ2-3; D ambiguous. V was trimmed by 0 bases and J by 2 bases, leaving 7 bases between them. Germline CDR1 and CDR2: SGDLS and YYNGEE. This CDR3 comprises 14 residues. The CDR3 DNA reads as TGTGCCAGCAGCGTAGCTCGATACACAGATACGCAGTATTTT. Amino acid sequence: CASSVARYTDTQYF.

This clonotype was recorded many times. This chain's CDR3 is CASSQGGTGALRTQYF. CDR3 DNA sequence: TGTGCCAGCAGCCAAGGAGGGACAGGGGCCCTTAGGACCCAGTACTTC. The chain recombines TRBV4-2 with TRBJ2-5; 10 positions match TRBD1. CDR1 LGHNA and CDR2 YNFKEQ come from the germline V gene. The CDR3 extends over 16 amino acids. Trimming took 1 base from V and 7 from J; bases not matched to a gene: 9.

This clonotype was counted ten times or more. The rearrangement links TRBV7-2 to TRBJ2-1; the match to TRBD1 covers 9 bases. Germline lookup yields CDR1 SGHTA and CDR2 FQGNSA. The length of the CDR3 is 17 residues. Losses at the gene ends were 4 bases for V and 1 base for J; bases not matched to a gene: 8. Written as DNA, the CDR3 is TGTGCCAGCAGCTCCCCAACAGGGGGCTTGTCCTACAATGAGCAGTTCTTC. Translating it yields CASSSPTGGLSYNEQFF.

In DNA, the CDR3 is TGTGCCAGCAGCTTTAGCGGGGGGCAAAATGAGCAGTTCTTC. As protein: CASSFSGGQNEQFF. The chain couples TRBV7-2 to TRBJ2-1; 10 positions match TRBD2. The CDR3 is 14 amino acids. Germline V gene data show CDR1 as SGHTA and CDR2 as FQGNSA. The junction had 3 bases not matched to a gene; V was cut back by 3 bases and J by 7 bases.

The V and J genes are TRBV6-1 and TRBJ2-2; D is undetermined. V was cut by 0 bases and J by 1 base, with 6 bases left in between. The V gene's germline CDR1 is MNHNS and CDR2 SASEGT. The CDR3 has 15 residues. Here the CDR3 reads CASSEALRNTGELFF. The CDR3 DNA follows: TGTGCCAGCAGTGAAGCGCTCAGGAACACCGGGGAGCTGTTTTTT.

This chain connects TRBV20-1 to TRBJ1-3; D gene ambiguous. The CDR3 sequence is 19 residues long. CDR1 and CDR2 (germline): DFQATT, SNEGSKA (reference sequence). Between the trimmed V and J ends, which lost 3 bases and 0 bases, there was a span of 24 bases. CDR3 coding DNA: TGCAGTGCTAGCCCCCCCAGACCAAGGGCCCCATACTCTGGAAACACCATATATTTT. Its protein is CSASPPRPRAPYSGNTIYF.

This clonotype has more than one count but fewer than ten. This sequence joins TRBV4-3 and TRBJ2-1; TRBD1 aligns across 7 bases. The V and J ends lost 4 bases and 3 bases, in that order; junction bases with no gene match: 18. Per germline, CDR1 LGHNA and CDR2 YSLEER. This CDR3 contains 19 residues. CDR3: CASSRQVSSGQTHYNEQFF. DNA for the CDR3: TGCGCCAGCAGCCGCCAGGTGTCCTCGGGACAGACCCACTACAATGAGCAGTTCTTC.

V is TRBV5-1 and J is TRBJ2-7; D gene unclear. V was trimmed by 3 bases and J by 4 bases, leaving 8 bases between them. The germline V gene has CDR1 SGHRS and CDR2 YFSETQ. The CDR3 totals 12 residues. CDR3 coding DNA: TGCGCCAGCAGCTCTCAAACGTACGAGCAGTACTTC. Encoded protein: CASSSQTYEQYF.

This clonotype occurred many times. V gene TRBV27 combines with J gene TRBJ2-7; 11 positions match TRBD2. The trim removed 6 bases at V and 3 bases at J, leaving 4 bases unmatched. The germline CDR1 and CDR2 sequences are MNHEY and SMNVEV (reference sequence). The CDR3 is made up of 14 amino acids. The CDR3 loop reads CASRRLAGNYEQYV. CDR3 DNA sequence: TGTGCCAGCAGGCGACTAGCGGGGAACTACGAGCAGTACGTC.

The rearrangement links TRBV7-7 to TRBJ2-1, with TRBD1 identical over 12 bases. CDR3 size: 16 residues. J was trimmed by 7 bases and V by 1 base; bases with no gene match: 5. CDR1 SSHAT and CDR2 FNYEAQ come from the germline V gene (reference sequence). Here the CDR3 reads CASSLDRGQGANEQFF. The DNA of the CDR3 is TGTGCCAGCAGCTTAGATAGGGGACAGGGGGCGAATGAGCAGTTCTTC.

A few counts support this clonotype. The J gene is TRBJ2-4, the V gene TRBV19; 10 bases line up with TRBD1. J lost 8 bases, V lost 8 bases, and 12 bases had no gene match. CDR1 is LNHDA, CDR2 SQIVND, per germline (reference sequence). CDR3 length: 15 residues. The CDR3 here is CASCNPGQGSYIQYF. CDR3 DNA: TGTGCCAGTTGTAATCCGGGACAGGGGTCATACATTCAGTACTTC.

V and J are TRBV7-2 and TRBJ2-5; 9 bases are a match to TRBD2. This CDR3 is 14 amino acids long. Germline CDR1 reads SGHTA; CDR2 reads FQGNSA. J lost 7 bases, V lost 5 bases, and 8 bases had no gene match. DNA for the CDR3: TGTGCCAGCAGCGTAAGACTAGCGGCAGGGACCCAGTACTTC. Its protein is CASSVRLAAGTQYF.

CDR3 amino acids: CASSGTGTSNQPQHF. CDR3 sequence (DNA): TGTGCCAGCAGTGGGACAGGGACCAGCAATCAGCCCCAGCATTTT. The chain carries TRBV12-3 or TRBV12-4 and TRBJ1-5, with 9 positions matching TRBD1. J lost 1 base, V lost 5 bases, and 3 bases had no gene match. This CDR3 is built from 15 residues.

This chain uses TRBV7-9 with TRBJ2-7; possible D gene TRBD2, 7 bases. This CDR3 region has 14 residues. Trimming stripped 4 bases from V and 6 bases from J, with 16 bases between. The germline V gene encodes CDR1 SEHNR and CDR2 FQNEAQ (reference sequence). The CDR3 coding sequence is TGTGCCAGCAGCTCTTGGTCCGGGGGGCTCGAGCAGTACTTC. Its protein is CASSSWSGGLEQYF.

The chain joins TRBV28 to TRBJ2-5; D is undetermined. The CDR3 extends over 12 amino acids. The germline V gene has CDR1 MDHEN and CDR2 SYDVKM. V lost 4 bases, J lost 3 bases, and 6 bases lay in between. CDR3 DNA sequence: TGTGCCAGCAGTTCCACCAAAGAGACCCAGTACTTC. The encoded protein is CASSSTKETQYF.

The chain carries TRBV18 and TRBJ2-5; possibly TRBD1 for D (6 bases). The CDR3 loop spans 15 amino acids. Per the germline V gene, CDR1 is KGHSH and CDR2 is LQKENI. The V and J ends lost 3 bases and 2 bases respectively, with 13 bases between them. The CDR3 is CASSPRQATQETQYF. The CDR3 DNA is TGTGCCAGCTCACCTAGACAGGCCACACAAGAGACCCAGTACTTC.

This clonotype was detected ten times or more. CDR3 coding DNA: TGCGCCAGCAGCTTCCTAGCGGGGGGCGGAGAGACCCAGTACTTC. Translated: CASSFLAGGGETQYF. The rearrangement uses TRBV5-1 and TRBJ2-5; 11 bases are a match to TRBD2. Looked up from germline, CDR1 is SGHRS and CDR2 is YFSETQ. The CDR3 sequence is 15 residues long. V was pared by 2 bases and J by 4 bases, with 4 bases of the junction left unmatched.

V is TRBV2 and J is TRBJ2-2, with no clear D. The V end lost 4 bases, the J end lost 5 bases, and 11 bases lay between the germline ends. The CDR3 is 14 amino acids. CDR1 and CDR2 (germline): SNHLY, FYNNEI. CDR3 region: CASSVTLRTGELFF. CDR3 in DNA: TGTGCCAGCAGTGTCACTCTTCGGACCGGGGAGCTGTTTTTT.

The CDR3 DNA follows: TGTGCCACCAGTGATCCAGGGGGCCCGAACACCGGGGAGCTGTTTTTT. Translating gives CATSDPGGPNTGELFF. The genes are TRBV24-1 and TRBJ2-2; TRBD1 agrees at 8 bases. V was pared by 3 bases and J by 0 bases, with 2 bases of the junction left unmatched. This CDR3 region has 16 residues. Per the germline V gene, CDR1 is KGHDR and CDR2 is SFDVKD.

This sequence joins TRBV12-3 or TRBV12-4 and TRBJ2-7, with a tentative D call TRBD1 (6 bases). There are 14 residues in the CDR3. Trimming took off 2 bases at V and 4 bases at J, with 12 bases between the two ends. CDR3 sequence reads: CASSLMGAEYEQYF. For the CDR3, the DNA is TGTGCCAGCAGTTTAATGGGGGCGGAATACGAGCAGTACTTC.

This clonotype was seen a few times. This chain connects TRBV6-5 to TRBJ2-3; 11 bases are shared with TRBD2. The CDR3 is 18 amino acids. V lost 4 bases, J lost 0 bases, and 9 bases stayed unmatched. Germline lookup yields CDR1 MNHEY and CDR2 SVGAGI. This CDR3 reads CASSSVAGGKTSTDTQYF. The CDR3 bases are TGTGCCAGCAGTTCTGTAGCGGGGGGGAAAACAAGCACAGATACGCAGTATTTT.